The 25 T cell receptor beta chains reported below all come from one sample, sequenced in a study of human T cells and chemical hapten exposure. TCRdb called the RACE reads again in MiXCR, with one record for every CDR3 protein. The profile covers a few hundred thousand distinct CDR3 sequences, with about 6% appearing a single time and roughly 5.4% taken by the ten largest. Noted time point: patch test 2, 6 weeks after DPC sensitization. Treatment: therapeutic diphenylcyclopropenone sensitization with weekly scalp DPC. This material consisted of whole blood, taken in connection with sensitization to the hapten diphenylcyclopropenone (DPC). The receptors come from a woman under 30 with alopecia areata. Some clones in this sample may be carry-over from other donors' samples.

To note about this clonotype: This clone may be a read error of a much larger clone one base away. The rearrangement joins TRBV7-9 to TRBJ2-3, with D possibly TRBD1 on 6 matching bases. Germline V gene lookup returns CDR1 SEHNR and CDR2 FQNEAQ (reference sequence). The CDR3 runs 12 residues. CDR3 in DNA: TGTGCCAGCAGCGGGGACACAGATAAGCAGTATTTT. It encodes CASSGDTDKQYF.

This chain joins TRBV7-2 and TRBJ1-2; no definite D call. Germline V gives CDR1 SGHTA, CDR2 FQGNSA. The CDR3 consists of 12 residues. The V end lost 1 base, the J end lost 6 bases, and 6 bases lay between the germline ends. Here the CDR3 reads CASSLGPNGYTF. CDR3 DNA: TGTGCCAGCAGCTTAGGCCCCAATGGCTACACCTTC.

In this sample, this clonotype turned up many times. The CDR3 nucleotides read TGCGCCAGCAGCCAGGGGGGACAGGGTGATGGCTACACCTTC. Translating it yields CASSQGGQGDGYTF. The genes are TRBV4-1 and TRBJ1-2, with TRBD1 matching over 9 bases. V trimming: 3 bases; J trimming: 6 bases; junction bases outside the gene matches: 5. Germline V gene lookup returns CDR1 MGHRA and CDR2 YSYEKL. The CDR3 is 14 amino acids.

The table lists this clonotype with many counts. The chain couples TRBV5-1 to TRBJ2-3, with 8 bases matching TRBD1. V was clipped by 1 base and J by 0 bases; unmatched bases: 4. CDR3 length: 16 residues. Germline V gene data show CDR1 as SGHRS and CDR2 as YFSETQ. The CDR3 protein is CASSLPDRASTDTQYF. Here the CDR3 DNA reads TGCGCCAGCAGCTTGCCGGACAGGGCTAGCACAGATACGCAGTATTTT.

This clonotype has more than one count but fewer than ten. The rearrangement joins TRBV7-2 to TRBJ2-5; D is possibly TRBD1 (5 bases). Germline V gene lookup returns CDR1 SGHTA and CDR2 FQGNSA. The V end was cut by 3 bases, the J end by 0 bases, with 8 bases between. CDR3 length equals 14 residues. CDR3 loop: CASSFRTNQETQYF. The CDR3 bases are TGTGCCAGCAGCTTTCGGACAAACCAAGAGACCCAGTACTTC. Variable domain in full (rest from reference TRBV7-2 and TRBJ2-5): GAGVSQSPSNKVTEKGKDVELRCDPISGHTALYWYRQSLGQGLEFLIYFQGNSAPDKSGLPSDRFSAERTGGSVSTLTIQRTQQEDSAVYLCASSFRTNQETQYFGPGTRLLVL.

This clonotype came up many times. The rearrangement links TRBV4-1 to TRBJ2-1; D is perhaps TRBD2 (6 bases). Germline lookup yields CDR1 MGHRA and CDR2 YSYEKL. The CDR3 extends over 15 amino acids. Trimming left V 1 base short and J 9 bases short, with 16 bases between. This CDR3 reads CASSQVLLARSEQFF. The CDR3 DNA follows: TGCGCCAGCAGCCAAGTCCTTCTAGCGAGAAGTGAGCAGTTCTTC.

This sequence joins TRBV7-2 and TRBJ2-4; no reliable D call. Trimming shortened V by 11 bases and J by 1 base, and 6 bases separated the two germline ends. This CDR3 has 11 amino acids. Per the germline V gene, CDR1 is SGHTA and CDR2 is FQGNSA. In DNA, the CDR3 is TGTGCCCCCCACGCCAAAAACATTCAGTACTTC. Translation: CAPHAKNIQYF.

This clonotype appeared many times. This sequence joins TRBV12-3 or TRBV12-4 and TRBJ1-4; D is possibly TRBD1 (5 bases). CDR3 length equals 15 residues. Trimming left V 5 bases short and J 3 bases short, with 13 bases between. CDR3 coding DNA: TGTGCCAGCAGTATGTCGGGACTGTCTAATGAAAAACTGTTTTTT. Translation: CASSMSGLSNEKLFF.

Remarks on this clonotype: A much larger clone lies a single base off, so this may be a read error. The chain has TRBV12-5 and TRBJ2-3, with D maybe TRBD2 (5 bases). Germline CDR1 and CDR2: LGHNT and FRNRAP. The length of the CDR3 is 11 residues. This CDR3 reads CTSGLGDTQYF. CDR3 nucleotide sequence: TGTACTAGTGGTCTGGGGGATACGCAGTATTTT.

This chain joins TRBV5-1 and TRBJ1-4, with D unclear. This CDR3 region has 15 residues. The germline CDR1 and CDR2 sequences are SGHRS and YFSETQ. V was shortened by 4 bases and J by 0 bases, with 10 bases between the two germline ends. The CDR3 DNA follows: TGCGCCAGCAGCCCCAGCGGAGCAACTAATGAAAAACTGTTTTTT. This translates into CASSPSGATNEKLFF. Using reference TRBV5-1 and TRBJ1-4 for the parts outside the CDR3, the full variable domain is KAGVTQTPRYLIKTRGQQVTLSCSPISGHRSVSWYQQTPGQGLQFLFEYFSETQRNKGNFPGRFSGRQFSNSRSEMNVSTLELGDSALYLCASSPSGATNEKLFFGSGTQLSVL.

The chain employs TRBV7-9 and TRBJ1-3, with TRBD1 identical over 9 bases. CDR3 size: 20 residues. Germline CDR1 reads SEHNR; CDR2 reads FQNEAQ (reference sequence). Trimming cost V 1 base and J 2 bases; bases outside gene matches: 15. The CDR3 is CASSLEKATGTGKTGNTIYF. As DNA, the CDR3 is TGTGCCAGCAGCTTAGAAAAGGCAACAGGGACAGGGAAAACTGGAAACACCATATATTTT.

This clonotype was recorded many times. The chain recombines TRBV29-1 with TRBJ1-5, with 7 bases identical to TRBD1. Germline CDR1 SQVTM, CDR2 ANQGSEA. This CDR3 contains 13 residues. V trimming: 4 bases; J trimming: 3 bases; junction bases outside the gene matches: 3. In nucleotides, the CDR3 is TGCAGCGTTGTGACAGGGCCCAATCAGCCCCAGCATTTT. Its protein product is CSVVTGPNQPQHF.

This clonotype was seen only a few times. This chain uses TRBV4-1 with TRBJ2-1; TRBD2 might be the D (6 bases). Germline-derived CDR1 and CDR2 are MGHRA and YSYEKL. Trimming shortened V by 8 bases and J by 8 bases, and 19 bases separated the two germline ends. The CDR3 runs to 14 residues. The CDR3 sequence: CASARQGGLDEQFF. In DNA, the CDR3 is TGCGCCAGCGCGAGGCAGGGAGGTTTAGATGAGCAGTTCTTC.

A note on this clonotype: This may come from a read error, since a much larger clone is one base off. The V call is TRBV4-3, the J call TRBJ1-3; unclear D gene. CDR3 length: 16 amino acids. V was pared by 0 bases and J by 1 base, with 10 bases between. CDR1 and CDR2 from the germline V gene are LGHNA and YSLEER. The CDR3 sequence: CASSQDWLLSGNTIYF. The CDR3 region has the DNA TGCGCCAGCAGCCAAGATTGGTTGCTTTCTGGAAACACCATATATTTT.

This clonotype was counted between two and nine times. J is TRBJ2-3 and V is TRBV20-1, with D uncertain. In germline, CDR1 is DFQATT, CDR2 SNEGSKA (reference sequence). This CDR3 comprises 16 residues. The V and J ends lost 6 bases and 0 bases respectively, with 19 bases between them. Written as DNA, the CDR3 is TGCAGTGCCGCGGATGAGCAGCTTCGTAGCACAGATACGCAGTATTTT. Protein: CSAADEQLRSTDTQYF.

This clonotype was recorded a few times. The rearrangement links TRBV6-2 or TRBV6-3 to TRBJ2-7; no firm D call. The V gene's germline CDR1 is MNHEY and CDR2 SVGEGT. Trimming took off 2 bases at V and 5 bases at J, with 10 bases between the two ends. The length of the CDR3 is 13 residues. In nucleotides, the CDR3 is TGTGCCAGCAGTTACGGGGTGGTCGACGAGCAGTACTTC. Encoded protein: CASSYGVVDEQYF.

This clonotype appeared many times. CDR3 nucleotides: TGCAGTGCTAGAGACAGGAATTCGGGGGACAGGGCAGCTTTCTTT. Translating it yields CSARDRNSGDRAAFF. The gene calls are TRBV20-1 and TRBJ1-1, with 9 bases identical to TRBD1. Germline V gene lookup returns CDR1 DFQATT and CDR2 SNEGSKA (reference sequence). Trimming took 0 bases from V and 10 from J; bases not matched to a gene: 12. The CDR3 is made up of 15 amino acids.

This clonotype came up a few times. The rearrangement links TRBV24-1 to TRBJ1-2; D unclear. V lost 5 bases, J lost 2 bases, and 8 bases lay in between. Germline V gene sequence: CDR1 KGHDR, CDR2 SFDVKD. The CDR3 is 13 amino acids. The CDR3 bases are TGTGCCACCAGTGTTTCGGAGAACTATGGCTACACCTTC. Amino acids: CATSVSENYGYTF.

This clonotype has ten or more counts. The chain recombines TRBV12-3 or TRBV12-4 with TRBJ1-5; weak D call: TRBD1 (6 bases). The germline V and J ends were trimmed by 2 bases and 0 bases, with 8 bases remaining between them. This CDR3 spans 15 amino acids. The CDR3 DNA follows: TGTGCCAGCAGTTTACGACAGGTTAGCAATCAGCCCCAGCATTTT. Translated: CASSLRQVSNQPQHF.

The chain links TRBV29-1 to TRBJ2-3; no definite D call. V gave up 0 bases and J gave up 0 bases, with 13 bases separating them. Germline CDR1 and CDR2: SQVTM and ANQGSEA. This CDR3 is built from 16 residues. CDR3 in amino acids: CSVEDSPHPSTDTQYF. In DNA, the CDR3 is TGCAGCGTTGAAGATTCGCCGCACCCTAGCACAGATACGCAGTATTTT.

Here the CDR3 DNA reads TGTGCCAGCAAGAGGGGGGGCGGAACAGATACGCAGTATTTT. It encodes CASKRGGGTDTQYF. The V and J genes are TRBV6-5 and TRBJ2-3, with D tentatively TRBD2 (7 bases). With 7 bases removed from V and 3 bases from J, the gap between germline ends came to 14 bases. The CDR3 sequence is 14 residues long. CDR1 and CDR2 from the germline V gene are MNHEY and SVGAGI.

The chain carries TRBV7-2 and TRBJ2-7, with 11 bases identical to TRBD2. The germline V gene has CDR1 SGHTA and CDR2 FQGNSA. Germline trimming cut 5 bases from V and 2 bases from J; bases unmatched to any gene: 5. CDR3 size: 15 residues. In DNA, the CDR3 is TGTGCCAGCAGCCTTACTAGCGGGGGCACCTACGAGCAGTACTTC. Translated: CASSLTSGGTYEQYF.

This clonotype was picked up many times. The chain recombines TRBV6-2 or TRBV6-3 with TRBJ2-7, with 12 bases lining up with TRBD2. Losses at the gene ends were 6 bases for V and 2 bases for J; bases not matched to a gene: 5. This CDR3 comprises 15 residues. The germline gives CDR1 MNHEY, CDR2 SVGEGT. The CDR3 loop reads CASSPGLAGTYEQYF. CDR3 bases: TGTGCCAGCAGCCCAGGACTAGCGGGGACCTACGAGCAGTACTTC.

This clonotype showed up many times. This rearrangement joins TRBV6-5 to TRBJ1-1; no clear D gene. The CDR3 runs to 13 residues. Germline CDR1 MNHEY, CDR2 SVGAGI. V was cut by 3 bases and J by 6 bases, with 11 bases left in between. The CDR3 loop reads CASSYSVGAEAFF. For the CDR3, the DNA is TGTGCCAGCAGTTATTCAGTGGGAGCTGAAGCTTTCTTT.

This clonotype was seen ten or more times. The rearrangement uses TRBV3-1 and TRBJ2-3; D perhaps matches TRBD2 (5 bases). Trimming shortened V by 3 bases and J by 3 bases, and 19 bases separated the two germline ends. The germline V gene encodes CDR1 LGHDT and CDR2 YNNKEL (reference sequence). This CDR3 comprises 17 residues. The CDR3 coding sequence is TGTGCCAGCAGCCACGGGATGGGTAGCGAGGTGACAGATACGCAGTATTTT. Residues: CASSHGMGSEVTDTQYF.